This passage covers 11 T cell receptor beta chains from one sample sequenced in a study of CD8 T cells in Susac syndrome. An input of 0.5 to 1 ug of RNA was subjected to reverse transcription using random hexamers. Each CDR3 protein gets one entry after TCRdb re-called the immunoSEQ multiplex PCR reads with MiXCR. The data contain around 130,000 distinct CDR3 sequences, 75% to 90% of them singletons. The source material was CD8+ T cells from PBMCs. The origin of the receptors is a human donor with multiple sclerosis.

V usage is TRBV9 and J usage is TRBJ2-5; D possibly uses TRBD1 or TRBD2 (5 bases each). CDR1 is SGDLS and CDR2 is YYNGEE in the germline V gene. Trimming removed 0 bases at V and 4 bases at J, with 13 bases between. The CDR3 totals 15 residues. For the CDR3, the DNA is TGTGCCAGCAGCGTAGAGATGGGGGTGACAGAGACCCAGTACTTC. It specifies CASSVEMGVTETQYF.

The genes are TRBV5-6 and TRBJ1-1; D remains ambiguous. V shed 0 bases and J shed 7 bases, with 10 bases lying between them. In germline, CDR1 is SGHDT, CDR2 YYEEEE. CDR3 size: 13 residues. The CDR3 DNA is TGTGCCAGCAGCTTGGATAACGCAATTGAAGCTTTCTTT. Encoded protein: CASSLDNAIEAFF.

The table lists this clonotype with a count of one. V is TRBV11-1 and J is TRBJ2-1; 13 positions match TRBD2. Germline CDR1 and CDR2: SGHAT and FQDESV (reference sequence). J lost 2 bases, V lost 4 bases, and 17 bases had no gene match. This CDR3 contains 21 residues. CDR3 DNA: TGTGCCAGCAGCTCGACACTCTCCGGTACTAGCGGGGGGGCTACCTACAATGAGCAGTTCTTC. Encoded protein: CASSSTLSGTSGGATYNEQFF.

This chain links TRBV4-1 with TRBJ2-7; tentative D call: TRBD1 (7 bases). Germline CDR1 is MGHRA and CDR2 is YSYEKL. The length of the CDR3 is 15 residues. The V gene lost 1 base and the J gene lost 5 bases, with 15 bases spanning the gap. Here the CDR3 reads CASSQADREVDEQYF. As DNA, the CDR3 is TGCGCCAGCAGCCAAGCCGACAGGGAGGTCGACGAGCAGTACTTC.

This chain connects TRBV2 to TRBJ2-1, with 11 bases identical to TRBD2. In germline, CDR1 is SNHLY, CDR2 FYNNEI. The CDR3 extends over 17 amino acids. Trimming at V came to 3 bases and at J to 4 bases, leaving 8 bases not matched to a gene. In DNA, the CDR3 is TGTGCCAGCAGTGATCTAGCGGGGGGCCAACCATACAATGAGCAGTTCTTC. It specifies CASSDLAGGQPYNEQFF.

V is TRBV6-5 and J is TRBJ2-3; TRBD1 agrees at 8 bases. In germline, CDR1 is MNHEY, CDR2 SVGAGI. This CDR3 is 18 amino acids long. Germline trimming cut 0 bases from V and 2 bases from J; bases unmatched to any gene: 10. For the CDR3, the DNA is TGTGCCAGCAGTTACTCGGGACAGGTGTTCCTTTCCACAGATACGCAGTATTTT. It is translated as CASSYSGQVFLSTDTQYF.

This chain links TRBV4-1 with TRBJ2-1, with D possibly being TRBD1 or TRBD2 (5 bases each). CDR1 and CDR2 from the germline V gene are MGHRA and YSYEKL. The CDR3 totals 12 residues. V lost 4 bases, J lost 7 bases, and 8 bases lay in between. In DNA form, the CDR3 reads TGCGCCAGCAGCCGAGGGGTTAATGAGCAGTTCTTC. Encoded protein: CASSRGVNEQFF.

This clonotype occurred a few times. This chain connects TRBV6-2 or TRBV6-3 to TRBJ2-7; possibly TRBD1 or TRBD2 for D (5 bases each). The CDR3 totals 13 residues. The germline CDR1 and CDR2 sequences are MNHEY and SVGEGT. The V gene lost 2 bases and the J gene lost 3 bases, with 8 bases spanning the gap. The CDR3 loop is CASSYGGVYEQYV. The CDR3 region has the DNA TGTGCCAGCAGTTACGGGGGTGTCTACGAGCAGTACGTC.

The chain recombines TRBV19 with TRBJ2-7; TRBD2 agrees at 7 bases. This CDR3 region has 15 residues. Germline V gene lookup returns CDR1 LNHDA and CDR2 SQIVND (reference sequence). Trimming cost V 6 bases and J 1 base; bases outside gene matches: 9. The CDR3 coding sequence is TGTGCCAGTAGCTTTGATTCTAGCGGTTCCTACGAGCAGTACGTC. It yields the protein CASSFDSSGSYEQYV.

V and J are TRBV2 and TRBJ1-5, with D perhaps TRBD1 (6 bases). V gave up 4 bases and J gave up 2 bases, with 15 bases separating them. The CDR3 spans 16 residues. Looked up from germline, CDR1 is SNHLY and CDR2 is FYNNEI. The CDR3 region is CASSVLKDSGNQPQHF. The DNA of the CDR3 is TGTGCCAGCAGTGTCCTTAAGGACAGTGGCAATCAGCCCCAGCATTTT.

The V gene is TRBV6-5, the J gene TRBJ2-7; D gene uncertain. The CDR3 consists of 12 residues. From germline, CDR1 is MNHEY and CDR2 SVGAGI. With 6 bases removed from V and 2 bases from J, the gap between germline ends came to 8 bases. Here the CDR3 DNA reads TGTGCCAGCAGCCCCGGGCCCTACGAGCAGTACTTC. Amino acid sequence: CASSPGPYEQYF.